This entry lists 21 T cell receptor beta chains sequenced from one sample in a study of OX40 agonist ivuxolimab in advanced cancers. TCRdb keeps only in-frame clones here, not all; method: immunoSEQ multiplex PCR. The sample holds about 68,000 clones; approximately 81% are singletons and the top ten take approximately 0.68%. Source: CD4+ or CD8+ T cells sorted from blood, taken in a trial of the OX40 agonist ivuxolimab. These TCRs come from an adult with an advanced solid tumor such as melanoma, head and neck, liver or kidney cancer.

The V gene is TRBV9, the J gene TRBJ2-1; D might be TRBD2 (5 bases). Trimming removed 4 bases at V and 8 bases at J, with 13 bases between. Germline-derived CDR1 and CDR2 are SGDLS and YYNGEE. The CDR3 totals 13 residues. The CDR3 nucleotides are TGTGCCAGCAGCCCCCATTCGGAGGATGAGCAGTTCTTC. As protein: CASSPHSEDEQFF.

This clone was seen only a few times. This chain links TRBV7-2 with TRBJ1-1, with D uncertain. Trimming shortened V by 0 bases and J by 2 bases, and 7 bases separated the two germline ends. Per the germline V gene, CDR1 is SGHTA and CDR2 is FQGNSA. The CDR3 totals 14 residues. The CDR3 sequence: CASSLARLNTEAFF. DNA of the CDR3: TGTGCCAGCAGCTTAGCACGGCTAAACACTGAAGCTTTCTTT.

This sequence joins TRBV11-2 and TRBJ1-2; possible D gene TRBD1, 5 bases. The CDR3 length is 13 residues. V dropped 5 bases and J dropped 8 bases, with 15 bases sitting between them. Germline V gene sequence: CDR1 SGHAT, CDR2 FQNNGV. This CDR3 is CASSPNPGVGYTF. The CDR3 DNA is TGTGCCAGCAGCCCGAATCCGGGGGTCGGCTACACCTTC.

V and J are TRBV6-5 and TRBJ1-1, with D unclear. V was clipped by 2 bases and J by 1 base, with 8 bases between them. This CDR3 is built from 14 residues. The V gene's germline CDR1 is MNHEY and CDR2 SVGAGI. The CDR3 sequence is CASSYSPGNTEAFF. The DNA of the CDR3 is TGTGCCAGCAGTTACAGTCCAGGGAACACTGAAGCTTTCTTT.

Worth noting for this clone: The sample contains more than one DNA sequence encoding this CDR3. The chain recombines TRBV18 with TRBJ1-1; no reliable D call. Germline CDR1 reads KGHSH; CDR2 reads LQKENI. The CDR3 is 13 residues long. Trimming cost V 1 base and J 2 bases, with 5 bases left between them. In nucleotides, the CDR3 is TGTGCCAGCTCACCACGGGGTAACACTGAAGCTTTCTTT. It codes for CASSPRGNTEAFF.

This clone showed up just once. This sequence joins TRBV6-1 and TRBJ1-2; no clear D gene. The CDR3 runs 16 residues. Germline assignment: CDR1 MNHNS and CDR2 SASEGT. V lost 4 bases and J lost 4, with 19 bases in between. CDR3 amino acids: CASSAYVPPSGYGYTF. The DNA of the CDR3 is TGTGCCAGCAGTGCCTACGTCCCTCCTTCGGGCTATGGCTACACCTTC.

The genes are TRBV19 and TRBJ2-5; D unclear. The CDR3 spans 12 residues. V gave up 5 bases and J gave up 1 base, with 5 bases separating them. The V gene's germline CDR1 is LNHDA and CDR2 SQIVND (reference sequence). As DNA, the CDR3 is TGTGCCAGTAGTGCGCGCCAAGAGACCCAGTACTTC. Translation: CASSARQETQYF. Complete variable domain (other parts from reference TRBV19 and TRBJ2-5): DGGITQSPKYLFRKEGQNVTLSCEQNLNHDAMYWYRQDPGQGLRLIYYSQIVNDFQKGDIAEGYSVSREKKESFPLTVTSAQKNPTAFYLCASSARQETQYFGPGTRLLVL.

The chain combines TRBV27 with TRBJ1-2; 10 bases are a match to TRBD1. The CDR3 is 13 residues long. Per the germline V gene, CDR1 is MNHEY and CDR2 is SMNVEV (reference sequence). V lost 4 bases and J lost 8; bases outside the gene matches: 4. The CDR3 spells CASSSTGGVGYTF. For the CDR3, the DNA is TGTGCCAGCAGTTCGACAGGGGGCGTGGGCTACACCTTC.

The CDR3 nucleotides read TGTGCCAGCTCACCACTCTCGACAGGGTTTTCACCCCTCCACTTT. This gives the protein CASSPLSTGFSPLHF. The chain uses TRBV18 and TRBJ1-6, with 7 bases matching TRBD1. CDR1 KGHSH and CDR2 LQKENI come from the germline V gene. V lost 1 base to trimming and J lost 9 bases; unmatched junction nucleotides: 6. The CDR3 covers 15 residues.

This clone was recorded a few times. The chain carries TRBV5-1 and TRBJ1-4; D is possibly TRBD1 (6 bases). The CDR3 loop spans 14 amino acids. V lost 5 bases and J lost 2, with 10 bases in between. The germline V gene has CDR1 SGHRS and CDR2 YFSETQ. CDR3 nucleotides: TGCGCCAGCAGTCTCGGGGGCACTAATGAAAAACTGTTTTTT. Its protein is CASSLGGTNEKLFF.

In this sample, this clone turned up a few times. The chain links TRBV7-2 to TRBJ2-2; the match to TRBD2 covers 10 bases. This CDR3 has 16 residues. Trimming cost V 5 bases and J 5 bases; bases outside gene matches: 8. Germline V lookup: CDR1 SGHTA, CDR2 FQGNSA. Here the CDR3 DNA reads TGTGCCAGCAGCCCCAGCGGGGGGGCCACGACCGGGGAGCTGTTTTTT. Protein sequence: CASSPSGGATTGELFF.

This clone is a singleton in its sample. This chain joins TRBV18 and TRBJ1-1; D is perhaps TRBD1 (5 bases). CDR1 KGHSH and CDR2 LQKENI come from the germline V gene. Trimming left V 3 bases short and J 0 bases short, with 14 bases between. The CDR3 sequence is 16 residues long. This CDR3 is CASSPSTVLMNTEAFF. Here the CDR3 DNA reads TGTGCCAGCTCACCTTCGACAGTACTGATGAACACTGAAGCTTTCTTT.

The CDR3 nucleotides read TGTGCCAGCAGTTTCACAGGGTTCCCCAATCAGCCCCAGCATTTT. This encodes CASSFTGFPNQPQHF. This chain uses TRBV27 with TRBJ1-5; perhaps TRBD1 as D (6 bases). V gave up 3 bases and J gave up 3 bases, with 12 bases separating them. The CDR3 loop spans 15 amino acids. Germline V CDR1 and CDR2: MNHEY, SMNVEV (reference sequence).

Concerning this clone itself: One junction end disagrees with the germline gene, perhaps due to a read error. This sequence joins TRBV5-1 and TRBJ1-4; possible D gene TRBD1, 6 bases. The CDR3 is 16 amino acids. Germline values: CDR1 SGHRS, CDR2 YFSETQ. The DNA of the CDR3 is TGCGCCAACAGCTTGGAGACAGGCGGGCCGAATGAAAAACTGTTTTTT. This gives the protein CANSLETGGPNEKLFF. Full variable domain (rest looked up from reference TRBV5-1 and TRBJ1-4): KAGVTQTPRYLIKTRGQQVTLSCSPISGHRSVSWYQQTPGQGLQFLFEYFSETQRNKGNFPGRFSGRQFSNSRSEMNVSTLELGDSALYLCANSLETGGPNEKLFFGSGTQLSVL.

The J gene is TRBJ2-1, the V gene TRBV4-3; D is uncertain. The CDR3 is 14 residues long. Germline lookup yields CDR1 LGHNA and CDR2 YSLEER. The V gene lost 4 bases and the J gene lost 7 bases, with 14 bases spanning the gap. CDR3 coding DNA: TGCGCCAGCAGCCCGAGGATATACCTAAATGAGCAGTTCTTC. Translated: CASSPRIYLNEQFF.

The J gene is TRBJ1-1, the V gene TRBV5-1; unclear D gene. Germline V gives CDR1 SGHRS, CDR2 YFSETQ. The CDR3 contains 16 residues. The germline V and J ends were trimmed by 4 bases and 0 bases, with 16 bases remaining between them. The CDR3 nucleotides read TGCGCCAGCAGCCCTAGGGCAGCCGGATTGAACACTGAAGCTTTCTTT. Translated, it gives CASSPRAAGLNTEAFF.

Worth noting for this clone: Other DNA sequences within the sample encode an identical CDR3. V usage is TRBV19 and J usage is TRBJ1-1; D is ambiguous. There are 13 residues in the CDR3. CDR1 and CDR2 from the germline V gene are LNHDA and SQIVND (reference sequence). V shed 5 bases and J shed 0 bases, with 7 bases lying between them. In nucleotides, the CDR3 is TGTGCCAGTAGTGCATATATGAACACTGAAGCTTTCTTT. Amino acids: CASSAYMNTEAFF.

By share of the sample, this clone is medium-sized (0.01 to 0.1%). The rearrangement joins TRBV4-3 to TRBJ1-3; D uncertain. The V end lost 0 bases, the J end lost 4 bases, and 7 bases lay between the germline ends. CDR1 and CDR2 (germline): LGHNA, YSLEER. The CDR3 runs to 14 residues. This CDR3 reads CASSQEEAGNTIYF. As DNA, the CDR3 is TGCGCCAGCAGCCAAGAAGAAGCCGGAAACACCATATATTTT.

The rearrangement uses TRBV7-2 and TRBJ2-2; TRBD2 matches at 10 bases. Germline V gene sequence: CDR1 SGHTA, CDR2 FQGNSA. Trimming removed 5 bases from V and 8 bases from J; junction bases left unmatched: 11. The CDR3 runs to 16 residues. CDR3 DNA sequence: TGTGCCAGCAGCCCCCCAGCGGGGGGGCCGGCTGGGGAGCTGTTTTTT. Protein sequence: CASSPPAGGPAGELFF.

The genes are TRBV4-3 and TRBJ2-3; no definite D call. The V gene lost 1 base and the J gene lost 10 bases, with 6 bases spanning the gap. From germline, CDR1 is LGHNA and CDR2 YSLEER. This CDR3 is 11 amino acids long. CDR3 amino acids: CASSQGQAQYF. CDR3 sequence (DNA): TGCGCCAGCAGCCAAGGGCAAGCGCAGTATTTT.

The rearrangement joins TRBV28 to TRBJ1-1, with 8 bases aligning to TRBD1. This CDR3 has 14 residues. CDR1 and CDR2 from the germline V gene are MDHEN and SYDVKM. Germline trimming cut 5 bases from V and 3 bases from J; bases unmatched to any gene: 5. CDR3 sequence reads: CASSMGDRYTEAFF. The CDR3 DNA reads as TGTGCCAGCAGTATGGGGGACAGGTACACTGAAGCTTTCTTT.